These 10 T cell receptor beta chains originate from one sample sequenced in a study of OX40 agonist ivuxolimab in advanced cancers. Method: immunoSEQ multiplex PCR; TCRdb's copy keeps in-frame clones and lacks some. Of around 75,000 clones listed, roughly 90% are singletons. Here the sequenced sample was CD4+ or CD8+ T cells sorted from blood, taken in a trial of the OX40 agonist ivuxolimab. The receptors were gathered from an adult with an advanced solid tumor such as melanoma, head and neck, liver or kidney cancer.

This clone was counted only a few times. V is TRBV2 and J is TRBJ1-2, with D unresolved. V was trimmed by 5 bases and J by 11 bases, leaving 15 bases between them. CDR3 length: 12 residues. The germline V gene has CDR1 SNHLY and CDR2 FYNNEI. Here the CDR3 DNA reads TGTGCCAGCAGTAAACTTAGTATGTGGTACACCTTC. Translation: CASSKLSMWYTF.

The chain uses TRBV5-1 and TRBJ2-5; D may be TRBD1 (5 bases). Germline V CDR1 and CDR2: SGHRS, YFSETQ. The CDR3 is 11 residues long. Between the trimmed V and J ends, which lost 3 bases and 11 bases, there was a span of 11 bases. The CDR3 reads CASSSQGEQYF. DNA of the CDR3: TGCGCCAGCAGCTCCCAGGGTGAGCAGTACTTC.

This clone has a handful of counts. CDR3 in DNA: TGTGCCAGCAGCCCGGGACAGGGAAAGGTCACTGAAGCTTTCTTT. This gives the protein CASSPGQGKVTEAFF. The rearrangement uses TRBV2 and TRBJ1-1; TRBD1 agrees at 9 bases. The ends lost 6 bases at V and 4 bases at J; junction bases unmatched: 9. The CDR3 loop spans 15 amino acids. Germline V gene sequence: CDR1 SNHLY, CDR2 FYNNEI.

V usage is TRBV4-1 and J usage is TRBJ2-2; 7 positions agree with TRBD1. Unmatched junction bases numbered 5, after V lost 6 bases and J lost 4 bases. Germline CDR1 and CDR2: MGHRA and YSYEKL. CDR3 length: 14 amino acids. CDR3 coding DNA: TGCGCCAGCAGGGCAGGGGGAGCCACCGGGGAGCTGTTTTTT. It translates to CASRAGGATGELFF.

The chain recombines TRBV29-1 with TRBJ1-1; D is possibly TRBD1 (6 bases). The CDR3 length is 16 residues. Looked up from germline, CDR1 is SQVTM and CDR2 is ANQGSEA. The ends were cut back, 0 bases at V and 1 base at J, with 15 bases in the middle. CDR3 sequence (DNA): TGCAGCGTTGAAGATTTCGGGGGGCGAGGGAACACTGAAGCTTTCTTT. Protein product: CSVEDFGGRGNTEAFF. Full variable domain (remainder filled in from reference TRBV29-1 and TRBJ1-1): SAVISQKPSRDICQRGTSLTIQCQVDSQVTMMFWYRQQPGQSLTLIATANQGSEATYESGFVIDKFPISRPNLTFSTLTVSNMSPEDSSIYLCSVEDFGGRGNTEAFFGQGTRLTVV.

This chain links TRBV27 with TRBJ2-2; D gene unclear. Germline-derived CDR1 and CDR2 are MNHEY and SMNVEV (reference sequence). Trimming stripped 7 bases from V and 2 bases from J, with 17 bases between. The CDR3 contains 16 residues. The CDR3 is CASNGLAATNTGELFF. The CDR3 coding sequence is TGTGCCAGCAACGGTCTGGCGGCTACAAACACCGGGGAGCTGTTTTTT.

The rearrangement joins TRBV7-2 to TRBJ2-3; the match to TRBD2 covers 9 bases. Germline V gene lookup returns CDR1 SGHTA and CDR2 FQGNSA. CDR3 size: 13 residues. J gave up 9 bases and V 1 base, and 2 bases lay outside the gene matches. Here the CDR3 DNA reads TGTGCCAGCAGCTTAGAAACTAGCGGGACGCAGTATTTT. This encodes CASSLETSGTQYF.

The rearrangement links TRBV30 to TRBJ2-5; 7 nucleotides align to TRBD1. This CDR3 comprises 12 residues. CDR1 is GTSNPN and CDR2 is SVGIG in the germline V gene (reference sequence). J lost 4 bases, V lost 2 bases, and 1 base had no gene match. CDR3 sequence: CAWSWDRETQYF. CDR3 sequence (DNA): TGTGCCTGGAGTTGGGACAGAGAGACCCAGTACTTC.

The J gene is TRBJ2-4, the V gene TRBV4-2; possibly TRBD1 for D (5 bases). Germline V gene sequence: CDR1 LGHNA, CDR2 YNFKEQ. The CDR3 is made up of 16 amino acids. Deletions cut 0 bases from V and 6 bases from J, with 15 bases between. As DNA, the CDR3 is TGTGCCAGCAGCCAAGATGGGGCCTCCCTCGGAAACATTCAGTACTTC. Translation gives CASSQDGASLGNIQYF.

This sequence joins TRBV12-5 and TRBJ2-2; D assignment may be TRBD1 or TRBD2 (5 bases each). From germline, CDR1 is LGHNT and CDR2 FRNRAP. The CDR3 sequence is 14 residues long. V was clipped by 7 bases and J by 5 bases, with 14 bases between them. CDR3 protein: CASASGAETGELFF. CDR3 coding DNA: TGTGCTAGTGCCTCCGGGGCTGAGACCGGGGAGCTGTTTTTT.